This TCR beta chain is from a study of control samples from healthy donors and cancer patients. The germline gives CDR1 MGHRA, CDR2 YSYEKL. Deletions cut 2 bases from V and 7 bases from J, with 17 bases between. This CDR3 spans 16 amino acids. Clones were sequenced by immunoSEQ multiplex PCR, and TCRdb holds only the in-frame ones, with some missing. The profile shows 85,000 to 90,000 clones, about 88% of them singletons. This TCR was sampled from a woman aged 45 to 65 with colorectal cancer. The chain combines TRBV4-1 with TRBJ1-4; unclear D gene. Sequencing was carried out using PBMCs. Written as DNA, the CDR3 is TGCGCCAGCAGCCAATATATAACTGTATTCGGTGAAAAACTGTTTTTT. As protein: CASSQYITVFGEKLFF.